Included here is one T cell receptor (beta chain) sequence, with context. It has no known antigen specificity. Base-call qualities are not available, and no considerably larger clone is one nucleotide away. Every donor in the study was a healthy Caucasian. Three pairs of female monozygotic twins, all aged roughly 18 to 29 years, made up the twin cohort. Miltenyi CD45RO+ enrichment and human naive T-cell isolation kits were used to isolate memory (CD45RO+) and naive T cells from PBMC. Receptors were amplified or captured by 5' RACE. These reads were obtained on an Illumina HiSeq 2000. A universal primer binding site was added through template switching, and the final cDNA carried a unique molecular identifier so that TCR cDNA molecules could be counted accurately. Specific primers in the conserved constant-segment region were used to synthesize first-strand cDNA for TCR alpha and beta chains. To control for contamination, every cDNA library was double barcoded, receiving both a SMART-Mk sample barcode and Illumina barcodes. TruSeq adapter sequences, together with Illumina sample barcodes, were added in two successive PCR steps. The TCR alpha and beta cDNA libraries were sequenced on the Illumina HiSeq platform using custom primers. As for the authors' bioinformatics: MiGEC was used to process raw reads and extract unique molecular identifiers, and MiXCR was used to find CDR3 positions. Recombination models were inferred per individual with the repgenHMM and IGoR tools using an EM algorithm. The tcR package in R was used for shared clonotype analysis, with sharing normalized by the product of cloneset sizes. To study raw recombination without the effects of thymic and clonal selection, out-of-frame nonproductive sequences were analyzed. Starting from the raw public reads, TCRdb applied fastp trimming at Q25, assembled clones with MiXCR and retained in-frame beta chains. CDR3 protein duplicates are merged, each entry listing the most common genes and DNA. TCRdb's processing, not the authors', yielded these V and J calls. The sample includes hundreds of thousands of distinct CDR3 sequences, with less than 8% observed a single time. The ten largest account for less than 2% of the sample.

A distance of 12 bases separates the germline ends of V and J, which lose 5 bases and 2 bases respectively. From the cysteine up to the phenylalanine, the CDR3 has a length of 14 residues. Only CDR3 DNA is held: 42 bases, read in frame from base 1. The germline V gene encodes CDR1 SGHTA and CDR2 FQGNSA. The sample belongs to a study of identical twins (dated by TCRdb to about 2016). Background for the entire study: TCR alpha and beta repertoires from monozygotic twins, unrelated adults of various ages and cord blood were deep-sequenced to test whether fetal clonotypes persist. Replicate twin experiments were performed at different times using different library preparation protocols to rule out contamination. Study-level results and caveats: Because the same donors could not be followed over many years, the conclusions depended on cross-sectional statistical analysis. Excess twin sharing in beta out-of-frame sequences was weaker because fewer shared sequences lowered the signal-to-noise ratio. Invariant T cells such as MAIT and iNKT could partly confound zero-insertion analyses, though diverse VJ usage argued against this for most clonotypes. Fewer insertions were carried by abundant cord blood beta clonotypes; a weaker similar trend was observed in young adult naive repertoires, while no such trend was observed in memory repertoires. Out-of-frame TCR alpha sharing in monozygotic twins was systematically underestimated by recombination models, whereas sharing between unrelated individuals was in agreement with the recombination models. Out-of-frame TCR alpha sequences shared between twins showed an excess of low generation-probability sequences compared with coincidental sharing between unrelated individuals.

The same data also contributed to another study, on yellow fever vaccine responses in identical twins. As the second publication notes: According to the authors, the vaccine-induced T cell response in identical twins seemed to be partly convergent and partly specific to each individual. In identical twins, the study followed T cell clones that responded to the vaccine with precision.

The sequence is built from TRBV7-2 and TRBJ2-5, with the D gene not confidently named. Sequencing was done on a sample of memory (CD45RO+) T cells sorted from blood. The sample's cell subset or site label, in plain terms: CD45RO+ enriched T cells. This TCR came from a woman in her late teens or twenties in good health. The CDR3: CASSPPPRQETQYF. The DNA reads TGTGCCAGCAGCCCACCCCCAAGGCAAGAGACCCAGTACTTC.